The clone carrying this T cell receptor beta chain was seen a few times. No antigen is known for it. The data originate from a study of beta chain features in type 1 diabetes. Study at large: In age, gender and cell yields, patients were similar to healthy donors. General observations from the study: For type 1 diabetes patients, VDJ junctions showed fewer insertions and more deletions. Within the patient group, naive, central memory and Treg TCRB repertoires appeared more similar to each other than within healthy donors. Moderate but significant shortening of TCRB CDR3s was recorded in all four CD4+ subsets from Type 1 diabetes patients.

What was sequenced were expressed TCRB transcripts, since all of the isolated RNA had been reverse transcribed. Using immunoSEQ multiplex PCR, the repertoire was profiled, and TCRdb retains in-frame clones only, with some absent. The sample carries around 600,000 clones, 12% recorded once. Naive, central memory, regulatory and stem cell-like memory cells within the CD4+ compartment were sorted using CD45RO/CCR7/CD25/CD127/CD95/CD27. Trimming took off 4 bases at V and 2 bases at J, with 13 bases between the two ends. Germline values: CDR1 MGHRA, CDR2 YSYEKL. The CDR3 sequence is 15 residues long. The sample was naive CD4+ T cells from blood. The chain uses TRBV4-1 and TRBJ2-3, with D perhaps matching TRBD1 (6 bases). The clonotype originates from a man younger than 45 with type 1 diabetes. Here the CDR3 DNA reads TGCGCCAGCAGCCCCCCAGGGGCATTCACAGATACGCAGTATTTT. Translation gives CASSPPGAFTDTQYF.